Here is one TCR beta chain with its context. Its antigen is not identified. This specimen comes from a study of T cell responses to AZD1222 COVID-19 vaccine. At the level of the study: Recipients boosted at about 4 weeks or about 12 weeks are pooled. The study's findings and limits: Regions 160-218 and 743-854 held dominance among vaccine-associated CD4 TCRs, which spanned spike. Clonal diversity was possibly underestimated, and white British individuals and females predominated among donors. Increases in Spike-specific TCR breadth and depth were seen after two AZD1222 doses.

Here immunoSEQ multiplex PCR was the method, and the copy in TCRdb shows in-frame clones only, minus some. The table includes more than 85,000 clones, roughly four fifths detected once. This CDR3 is 15 amino acids long. After removal of 5 bases from V and 5 bases from J, the junction contained 7 bases not matched to a gene. The germline CDR1 and CDR2 sequences are SGHVS and FNYEAQ. The V call is TRBV7-6, the J call TRBJ2-5, with 11 bases matching TRBD1. The sample in question was peripheral blood, obtained on day 0 of AZD1222 vaccination. The sequence was obtained from an adult in good health. This chain's CDR3 is CASSDGQGAVETQYF. DNA of the CDR3: TGTGCCAGCAGCGATGGACAGGGGGCTGTTGAGACCCAGTACTTC.